These T cell receptor beta chains were read from a single sample in a study of vaccination and CD4 T cells after COVID-19. A single record per CDR3 protein comes from TCRdb applying MiXCR to the PCR reads. The sample carries 7,000 to 9,000 distinct CDR3 sequences, 48% recorded once. These receptors have no known antigen. The sample consisted of CD4+ T cells from blood, cultured in vitro. All receptors come from a human donor who had recovered from COVID-19. CDR3s include the opening cysteine and the closing phenylalanine or tryptophan. The D gene is left open where the match is weak. Clone size, where shown, is once, few, many, or a class for clones that have expanded.

cdr3_aa	cdr3_nt	v_call	clone_size	d_call	j_call	cdr3_length
CSASGFLLNYGYTF	TGCAGTGCTAGTGGCTTCCTTCTTAACTATGGCTACACCTTC	TRBV20-1	NA	NA	TRBJ1-2	14
CASSLGTGTAKTQYF	TGTGCCAGCAGCTTAGGGACAGGGACAGCGAAGACCCAGTACTTC	TRBV7-8	few	TRBD1	TRBJ2-5	15
CASSYRQGTQETQYF	TGTGCCAGCAGCTACCGACAGGGAACCCAAGAGACCCAGTACTTC	TRBV5-4	NA	TRBD1	TRBJ2-5	15
CASSPWDREYYGYTF	TGTGCCAGCTCACCCTGGGACAGGGAATACTATGGCTACACCTTC	TRBV18	NA	TRBD1	TRBJ1-2	15
CASSVRQGVQPQHF	TGTGCCAGCAGCGTCCGACAGGGGGTTCAGCCCCAGCATTTT	TRBV12-3/TRBV12-4	NA	TRBD1	TRBJ1-5	14
CASSIAENTDTQYF	TGTGCCAGTAGTATTGCGGAAAACACAGATACGCAGTATTTT	TRBV19	NA	NA	TRBJ2-3	14
CAWSGRWEAFF	TGTGCCTGGAGTGGGAGGTGGGAAGCTTTCTTT	TRBV30	NA	NA	TRBJ1-1	11
CASSDPGGQGGLETQYF	TGTGCCAGCAGCGACCCCGGGGGGCAGGGTGGGCTGGAGACCCAGTACTTC	TRBV9	NA	NA	TRBJ2-5	17
CASSPVGGGTDTQYF	TGTGCCAGCAGCCCGGTGGGGGGCGGCACAGATACGCAGTATTTT	TRBV7-2	few	NA	TRBJ2-3	15
CASSSREGAPEAFF	TGTGCCAGCAGTTCCCGTGAGGGGGCCCCTGAAGCTTTCTTT	TRBV12-3/TRBV12-4	NA	TRBD1	TRBJ1-1	14
CASSEEGGNTEAFF	TGTGCCAGCAGTGAAGAGGGAGGGAACACTGAAGCTTTCTTT	TRBV2	NA	NA	TRBJ1-1	14
CAWSTPLGYEQYF	TGTGCCTGGAGTACTCCCCTGGGCTACGAGCAGTACTTC	TRBV30	once	NA	TRBJ2-7	13
CATSLDISEAFF	TGTGCCACCTCTTTAGACATCAGTGAAGCTTTCTTT	TRBV6-1	medium-sized	NA	TRBJ1-1	12
CSARVGIGQPQHF	TGCAGTGCTAGAGTGGGGATCGGTCAGCCCCAGCATTTT	TRBV20-1	NA	NA	TRBJ1-5	13
CASSLMGVDRSEQYF	TGTGCCAGCAGCTTAATGGGGGTGGACCGTAGCGAGCAGTACTTC	TRBV7-8	few	NA	TRBJ2-7	15
CASSLRGPGTDTQYF	TGTGCCAGCAGCTTGAGGGGCCCGGGGACAGATACGCAGTATTTT	TRBV11-3	few	NA	TRBJ2-3	15
CASSIASDSFYGYTF	TGTGCCAGTAGTATAGCCTCGGACAGCTTCTATGGCTACACCTTC	TRBV19	NA	NA	TRBJ1-2	15
CSAREIAGLDTQYF	TGCAGTGCTAGAGAGATCGCGGGGCTCGATACGCAGTATTTT	TRBV20-1	few	NA	TRBJ2-3	14
CASSYSRTDSYNEQFF	TGTGCCAGCAGTTACTCTCGGACGGACTCCTACAATGAGCAGTTCTTC	TRBV6-5	NA	NA	TRBJ2-1	16
CASSRTSGGRQETQYF	TGTGCCAGCAGCCGAACTAGCGGGGGCCGCCAAGAGACCCAGTACTTC	TRBV12-3/TRBV12-4	NA	TRBD2	TRBJ2-5	16
CASSSLRQVVGQPQHF	TGTGCCAGCAGTTCGCTTCGGCAGGTCGTAGGTCAGCCCCAGCATTTT	TRBV12-3/TRBV12-4	once	NA	TRBJ1-5	16
CASSNTGVLLRSYGYTF	TGTGCCAGCAGTAATACAGGGGTCCTTTTGCGGTCCTATGGCTACACCTTC	TRBV28	NA	TRBD1	TRBJ1-2	17
CASSPAGANTGELFF	TGTGCCAGCAGCCCAGCGGGGGCGAACACCGGGGAGCTGTTTTTT	TRBV7-2	few	TRBD2	TRBJ2-2	15
CASSDYSNQPQHF	TGTGCCAGCTCAGATTATAGCAATCAGCCCCAGCATTTT	TRBV18	NA	NA	TRBJ1-5	13
CASSYTQRDGRGLYEQYF	TGTGCCAGCAGTTACACCCAACGAGACGGAAGAGGGCTCTACGAGCAGTACTTC	TRBV6-5	NA	NA	TRBJ2-7	18
CSAETGGDGTEAFF	TGCAGTGCTGAGACGGGGGGGGATGGGACTGAAGCTTTCTTT	TRBV20-1	few	NA	TRBJ1-1	14
CSAKQGANTGELFF	TGCAGTGCTAAACAGGGGGCGAACACCGGGGAGCTGTTTTTT	TRBV20-1	medium-sized	TRBD1	TRBJ2-2	14
CASSIGQGNTGELFF	TGTGCCAGTAGTATAGGACAGGGGAACACCGGGGAGCTGTTTTTT	TRBV19	few	TRBD1	TRBJ2-2	15
CSARGPTYNEQFF	TGCAGTGCTAGAGGACCTACTTACAATGAGCAGTTCTTC	TRBV20-1	NA	NA	TRBJ2-1	13
CSARGGQVYGYTF	TGCAGTGCTAGAGGGGGACAGGTCTATGGCTACACCTTC	TRBV20-1	NA	TRBD1	TRBJ1-2	13
CASSRSREAFF	TGTGCCAGCAGTAGAAGTCGTGAAGCTTTCTTT	TRBV12-3/TRBV12-4	NA	NA	TRBJ1-1	11
CASSLNRGLYNEQFF	TGTGCCAGCAGCTTAAACAGGGGGCTATACAATGAGCAGTTCTTC	TRBV7-6	few	TRBD1	TRBJ2-1	15
CASSSRQINYGYTF	TGTGCCAGTAGTTCCCGACAGATTAACTATGGCTACACCTTC	TRBV19	few	NA	TRBJ1-2	14
CASDLRDRGLYEQYF	TGTGCCTCCGACCTACGGGACAGGGGGCTTTACGAGCAGTACTTC	TRBV30	few	TRBD1	TRBJ2-7	15
CASSLGQETQYF	TGTGCCAGCAGCTTAGGGCAAGAGACCCAGTACTTC	TRBV7-9	NA	NA	TRBJ2-5	12
CASSVGGSGETQYF	TGTGCCAGCAGCGTAGGGGGCTCAGGAGAGACCCAGTACTTC	TRBV9	few	NA	TRBJ2-5	14
CSAARSPDTEAFF	TGCAGCGCCGCGAGGAGTCCTGACACTGAAGCTTTCTTT	TRBV29-1	NA	NA	TRBJ1-1	13
CATRGTANTGELFF	TGTGCCACCCGGGGGACAGCGAACACCGGGGAGCTGTTTTTT	TRBV24-1	few	NA	TRBJ2-2	14
CASSYKGLAGGNIDTQYF	TGTGCCAGCAGTTACAAGGGACTAGCGGGGGGCAACATAGATACGCAGTATTTT	TRBV27	NA	TRBD2	TRBJ2-3	18
CASNFDRDSSPLHF	TGTGCCAGCAACTTTGACAGGGACAGTTCACCCCTCCACTTT	TRBV6-1	NA	TRBD1	TRBJ1-6	14
CASSKTGRITEAFF	TGTGCCAGCAGCAAGACAGGGAGGATCACTGAAGCTTTCTTT	TRBV9	NA	TRBD1	TRBJ1-1	14
CASSLAGTGGADGYTF	TGTGCCAGCAGCTTAGCCGGGACAGGGGGCGCGGATGGCTACACCTTC	TRBV7-9	NA	TRBD1	TRBJ1-2	16
CASSARVGDTQYF	TGCGCCAGCAGCGCCAGGGTAGGAGATACCCAGTACTTC	TRBV5-1	once	NA	TRBJ2-5	13
CASSYRVGVQETQYF	TGTGCCAGCAGTTACCGGGTAGGGGTTCAAGAGACCCAGTACTTC	TRBV6-2/TRBV6-3	few	NA	TRBJ2-5	15
CAWKYFRWDTEAFF	TGTGCCTGGAAGTATTTTCGGTGGGACACTGAAGCTTTCTTT	TRBV30	NA	NA	TRBJ1-1	14
CASSPGTGTDTQYF	TGTGCCAGCAGCCCCGGGACAGGGACAGATACGCAGTATTTT	TRBV27	NA	TRBD1	TRBJ2-3	14
CSARGTSAKVGYEQYF	TGCAGTGCTAGGGGGACTAGCGCCAAGGTGGGCTACGAGCAGTACTTC	TRBV20-1	NA	TRBD2	TRBJ2-7	16